The 19 T cell receptor beta chains below were found in one sample sequenced in a study of blood T cell repertoires in COVID-19. Clones were read by immunoSEQ multiplex PCR, and TCRdb kept only the in-frame ones, dropping some. The data contain around 83,000 clones, 85% of them seen just once; the ten biggest clones take up 14%. Specimen: peripheral blood. Receptor source: a woman in her seventies with acute or convalescent COVID-19.

The rearrangement links TRBV3-1 (or the pseudogene TRBV3-2) to TRBJ2-6, with TRBD1 identical over 9 bases. This CDR3 spans 18 amino acids. CDR1 is LGHDT and CDR2 is YNNKEL in the germline V gene (reference sequence). Losses at the gene ends were 1 base for V and 0 bases for J; bases not matched to a gene: 4. The CDR3 spells CASSQGGQGSSGANVLTF. CDR3 DNA sequence: TGTGCCAGCAGCCAAGGGGGACAGGGTTCCTCTGGGGCCAACGTCCTGACTTTC.

The J gene is TRBJ1-2, the V gene TRBV3-1 (or the pseudogene TRBV3-2); no firm D call. This CDR3 is built from 16 residues. The V end was cut by 4 bases, the J end by 2 bases, with 17 bases between. The V gene's germline CDR1 is LGHDT and CDR2 YNNKEL (reference sequence). The CDR3 DNA follows: TGTGCCAGCAGCCGGGTTTTGCGCCCACAGAACTATGGCTACACCTTC. It translates to CASSRVLRPQNYGYTF.

The genes are TRBV4-1 and TRBJ2-1; D remains unclear. Germline CDR1 and CDR2: MGHRA and YSYEKL. The CDR3 has 13 amino acids. Between the trimmed V and J ends, which lost 8 bases and 0 bases, there was a span of 8 bases. CDR3: CASFYSSYNEQFF. The CDR3 DNA is TGCGCCAGCTTCTATAGCTCCTACAATGAGCAGTTCTTC.

The V call is TRBV19, the J call TRBJ2-3; 11 bases are a match to TRBD2. This CDR3 is built from 19 residues. Germline assignment: CDR1 LNHDA and CDR2 SQIVND (reference sequence). Unmatched junction bases numbered 19, after V lost 5 bases and J lost 6 bases. As DNA, the CDR3 is TGTGCCAGTAGTGGGGACTCTAGCGGGGGGCACCCCCACACCGATACGCAGTATTTT. Translated, it gives CASSGDSSGGHPHTDTQYF.

This chain joins TRBV7-2 and TRBJ2-5; TRBD1 is a possible D gene (6 bases). V lost 5 bases, J lost 5 bases, and 15 bases lay in between. The CDR3 length is 14 residues. Looked up from germline, CDR1 is SGHTA and CDR2 is FQGNSA. CDR3 coding DNA: TGTGCCAGCAGCGATATTAGGGGGACGGAGACCCAGTACTTC. Translated: CASSDIRGTETQYF.

The chain recombines TRBV18 with TRBJ2-4; TRBD2 matches 8 bases. The CDR3 has 14 amino acids. V trimming: 2 bases; J trimming: 13 bases; junction bases outside the gene matches: 10. Germline V lookup: CDR1 KGHSH, CDR2 LQKENI. CDR3 bases: TGTGCCAGCTCACCAGGGGTTAGCGGGACGGGGCAGTACTTC. Translating it yields CASSPGVSGTGQYF. The whole variable domain, filled in from reference TRBV18 and TRBJ2-4, reads NAGVMQNPRHLVRRRGQEARLRCSPMKGHSHVYWYRQLPEEGLKFMVYLQKENIIDESGMPKERFSAEFPKEGPSILRIQQVVRGDSAAYFCASSPGVSGTGQYFGAGTRLSVL.

A few counts support this clone. The V and J genes are TRBV10-3 and TRBJ1-5; D unclear. The CDR3 contains 16 residues. V lost 3 bases and J 5 bases, leaving 17 bases between the germline ends. Per the germline V gene, CDR1 is ENHRY and CDR2 is SYGVKD. The CDR3 DNA follows: TGTGCCATCAGTGACGTTTCTTTCGGGGATGATCAGCCCCAGCATTTT. It specifies CAISDVSFGDDQPQHF.

The chain has TRBV5-6 and TRBJ1-6; perhaps TRBD1 as D (5 bases). Germline CDR1 is SGHDT and CDR2 is YYEEEE. V was clipped by 0 bases and J by 5 bases, with 12 bases between them. This CDR3 has 16 amino acids. CDR3 residues: CASSLGQGKDNSPLHF. CDR3 in DNA: TGTGCCAGCAGCTTGGGTCAGGGTAAAGATAATTCACCCCTCCACTTT.

Turning to this clone: Germline and junction disagree at one end, which may indicate a read error. The chain has TRBV2 and TRBJ2-6; D is possibly TRBD2 (5 bases). The CDR3 is made up of 15 amino acids. Germline values: CDR1 SNHLY, CDR2 FYNNEI. The CDR3 is CASKRGFSEANVLTF. CDR3 coding DNA: TGTGCCAGCAAGCGCGGGTTCTCTGAGGCCAACGTCCTGACTTTC.

This clone was counted a single time. The V gene is TRBV11-2, the J gene TRBJ2-1; 7 bases match TRBD2. Trimming removed 1 base from V and 4 bases from J; junction bases left unmatched: 4. Germline CDR1 is SGHAT and CDR2 is FQNNGV. The CDR3 loop spans 15 amino acids. CDR3 coding DNA: TGTGCCAGCAGCTTAGGGTTGGGGGGGTACAATGAGCAGTTCTTC. This encodes CASSLGLGGYNEQFF.

This clone has a handful of counts. J is TRBJ2-2 and V is TRBV4-1; 10 positions agree with TRBD2. With V trimmed by 4 bases and J by 5 bases, 10 bases remained unmatched. Germline CDR1 MGHRA, CDR2 YSYEKL. This CDR3 region has 17 residues. The CDR3 DNA reads TGCGCCAGCAGCCCCCTGGGGAAGCGGGGGGGGACCGGGGAGCTGTTTTTT. Amino acids: CASSPLGKRGGTGELFF.

The chain combines TRBV30 with TRBJ1-1; D unclear. Trimming removed 2 bases from V and 6 bases from J, with 22 bases in between. Germline CDR1 reads GTSNPN; CDR2 reads SVGIG (reference sequence). This CDR3 comprises 16 residues. Written as DNA, the CDR3 is TGTGCCTGGAGTTCAATTACGAGAGGGCATCTAGCTGAAGCTTTCTTT. This codes for CAWSSITRGHLAEAFF.

The J gene is TRBJ1-2, the V gene TRBV5-5, with D tentatively TRBD1 (6 bases). Germline CDR1 SGHKS, CDR2 YYEKEE (reference sequence). The CDR3 covers 13 residues. Trimming took 3 bases from V and 2 from J, leaving 8 bases between them. CDR3 region: CASSYGTNYGYTF. The CDR3 region has the DNA TGTGCCAGCAGCTATGGGACAAACTATGGCTACACCTTC.

The chain joins TRBV19 to TRBJ1-5; TRBD1 matches 9 bases. The CDR3 loop spans 13 amino acids. Germline values: CDR1 LNHDA, CDR2 SQIVND (reference sequence). V dropped 5 bases and J dropped 4; count of bases not matched to a gene: 0. As DNA, the CDR3 is TGTGCCAGTAGTGGGACAGGGAATCAGCCCCAGCATTTT. Amino acids: CASSGTGNQPQHF. The variable domain in full, with the rest retrieved from reference TRBV19 and TRBJ1-5, is DGGITQSPKYLFRKEGQNVTLSCEQNLNHDAMYWYRQDPGQGLRLIYYSQIVNDFQKGDIAEGYSVSREKKESFPLTVTSAQKNPTAFYLCASSGTGNQPQHFGDGTRLSIL.

The J gene is TRBJ2-7, the V gene TRBV28; the match to TRBD2 covers 8 bases. This CDR3 has 15 amino acids. Trimming took 6 bases from V and 4 from J; bases not matched to a gene: 11. CDR1 and CDR2 from the germline V gene are MDHEN and SYDVKM. Here the CDR3 DNA reads TGTGCCAGCAGCCCTACCGGCGGGGGGTCTTACGAGCAGTACGTC. Residues: CASSPTGGGSYEQYV.

This chain uses TRBV5-6 with TRBJ2-5, with D possibly being TRBD1 (5 bases). This CDR3 is built from 13 residues. Germline CDR1 and CDR2: SGHDT and YYEEEE. Trimming shortened V by 5 bases and J by 3 bases, and 11 bases separated the two germline ends. The CDR3 spells CASRDDSKETQYF. For the CDR3, the DNA is TGTGCCAGCAGGGACGACAGTAAAGAGACCCAGTACTTC.

The chain joins TRBV6-4 to TRBJ2-7; D might be TRBD2 (6 bases). The CDR3 is 13 residues long. Per the germline V gene, CDR1 is MRHNA and CDR2 is SNTAGT. V lost 8 bases to trimming and J lost 6 bases, with 17 bases between them. As DNA, the CDR3 is TGTGCCAGCGGGGGGTCGAGAGGGGCCGAGCAGTACGTC. This sequence encodes CASGGSRGAEQYV.

V and J are TRBV24-1 and TRBJ1-4, with TRBD1 identical over 10 bases. Germline assignment: CDR1 KGHDR and CDR2 SFDVKD. Losses at the gene ends were 6 bases for V and 8 bases for J; bases not matched to a gene: 8. There are 15 residues in the CDR3. The CDR3 DNA is TGTGCCACCAGTACTTCCGGGACAGGGGAGGAAAAACTGTTTTTT. Encoded protein: CATSTSGTGEEKLFF.

This clone was counted once. V and J are TRBV24-1 and TRBJ1-2; 7 bases map to TRBD1. The CDR3 length is 14 residues. V was clipped by 3 bases and J by 13 bases; unmatched bases: 13. Germline CDR1 reads KGHDR; CDR2 reads SFDVKD. CDR3 region: CATSDAPDRTSFTF. Written as DNA, the CDR3 is TGTGCCACCAGTGATGCTCCGGACAGGACGAGTTTCACCTTC.